The 20 T cell receptor beta chains below all came from one sample that was sequenced in a study of beta chain features in type 1 diabetes. Every isolated RNA sample was fully reverse transcribed, so sequencing captured expressed TCRB transcripts. Measured with immunoSEQ multiplex PCR; TCRdb has only the in-frame clones, and not every one. Of about 470,000 clones in the sample, approximately 28% are singletons; the top ten hold 0.05% to 0.065%. Material: naive CD4+ T cells from blood. All receptors derive from a man in his late teens or twenties in good health.

V usage is TRBV25-1 and J usage is TRBJ1-2, with D tentatively TRBD1 (6 bases). CDR1 MGHDK and CDR2 SYGVNS come from the germline V gene. The CDR3 consists of 14 residues. V was trimmed by 4 bases and J by 7 bases, leaving 16 bases between them. As DNA, the CDR3 is TGTGCCAGCAGTGCGTCAGGGGAAAATTTTGGCTACACCTTC. As protein: CASSASGENFGYTF.

J is TRBJ2-5 and V is TRBV18; D call uncertain. This CDR3 has 14 residues. Germline V gives CDR1 KGHSH, CDR2 LQKENI. V lost 2 bases, J lost 1 base, and 8 bases lay in between. CDR3 sequence reads: CASSPGASQETQYF. In DNA, the CDR3 is TGTGCCAGCTCACCAGGAGCGAGCCAAGAGACCCAGTACTTC.

The chain uses TRBV5-1 and TRBJ2-1; D perhaps matches TRBD2 (6 bases). The CDR3 runs 16 residues. Germline-derived CDR1 and CDR2 are SGHRS and YFSETQ. Trimming pared 4 bases from V and 0 bases from J, leaving 14 bases between. The CDR3 here is CASSRISGSSYNEQFF. CDR3 in DNA: TGCGCCAGCAGCCGAATTAGCGGATCCTCCTACAATGAGCAGTTCTTC. The full variable domain, completed using reference TRBV5-1 and TRBJ2-1, is KAGVTQTPRYLIKTRGQQVTLSCSPISGHRSVSWYQQTPGQGLQFLFEYFSETQRNKGNFPGRFSGRQFSNSRSEMNVSTLELGDSALYLCASSRISGSSYNEQFFGPGTRLTVL.

Points on this clone: This CDR3 is also generated by other DNA sequences in the sample. The chain joins TRBV5-4 to TRBJ2-6; TRBD1 is a possible D gene (6 bases). The V gene's germline CDR1 is SGHNT and CDR2 YYREEE (reference sequence). The CDR3 runs to 15 residues. V gave up 3 bases and J gave up 1 base, with 8 bases separating them. CDR3 amino acids: CASSWQGSGANVLTF. CDR3 nucleotides: TGTGCCAGCAGCTGGCAGGGGTCTGGGGCCAACGTCCTGACTTTC. Variable domain in full (rest from reference TRBV5-4 and TRBJ2-6): ETGVTQSPTHLIKTRGQQVTLRCSSQSGHNTVSWYQQALGQGPQFIFQYYREEENGRGNFPPRFSGLQFPNYSSELNVNALELDDSALYLCASSWQGSGANVLTFGAGSRLTVL.

The sample holds a few counts of this clone. This sequence joins TRBV6-1 and TRBJ2-3, with D maybe TRBD2 (6 bases). Between the trimmed V and J ends, which lost 9 bases and 5 bases, there was a span of 15 bases. Germline-derived CDR1 and CDR2 are MNHNS and SASEGT. The CDR3 has 13 residues. CDR3 DNA: TGTGCCAGTAGGAGGGAGGACGGAGATACGCAGTATTTT. It yields the protein CASRREDGDTQYF.

This clone was found a few times. The chain has TRBV6-6 and TRBJ1-1; weak D call: TRBD1 (5 bases). The CDR3 is 13 amino acids. Between the trimmed V and J ends, which lost 7 bases and 4 bases, there was a span of 13 bases. In germline, CDR1 is MNHNY, CDR2 SVGAGI (reference sequence). The CDR3 spells CASTLGQSTEAFF. DNA of the CDR3: TGTGCCAGCACGCTGGGGCAGTCCACTGAAGCTTTCTTT.

This clone appeared a few times. V usage is TRBV7-2 and J usage is TRBJ1-2, with D tentatively TRBD1 (5 bases). The ends were cut back, 5 bases at V and 5 bases at J, with 15 bases in the middle. The germline V gene encodes CDR1 SGHTA and CDR2 FQGNSA. The CDR3 totals 14 residues. The DNA for the CDR3 is TGTGCCAGCAGCGGAGGTGGGACCGGATATGGCTACACCTTC. Translating gives CASSGGGTGYGYTF. The full variable domain, rest sourced from reference TRBV7-2 and TRBJ1-2, is GAGVSQSPSNKVTEKGKDVELRCDPISGHTALYWYRQSLGQGLEFLIYFQGNSAPDKSGLPSDRFSAERTGGSVSTLTIQRTQQEDSAVYLCASSGGGTGYGYTFGSGTRLTVV.

This clone came up a few times. The chain carries TRBV14 and TRBJ2-1; 10 nucleotides match TRBD1. V trimming: 6 bases; J trimming: 3 bases; junction bases outside the gene matches: 11. The germline V gene has CDR1 SGHDN and CDR2 FVKESK. The length of the CDR3 is 17 residues. The CDR3 here is CASSRHGQGGFYNEQFF. The CDR3, as DNA: TGTGCCAGCAGTCGTCACGGACAGGGGGGTTTCTACAATGAGCAGTTCTTC.

This rearrangement joins TRBV4-3 to TRBJ2-3; the D gene could be TRBD1 or TRBD2 (5 bases each). With 2 bases removed from V and 6 bases from J, the gap between germline ends came to 9 bases. The CDR3 totals 13 residues. Germline values: CDR1 LGHNA, CDR2 YSLEER. Here the CDR3 reads CASSQLWGDTQYF. For the CDR3, the DNA is TGCGCCAGCAGCCAATTGTGGGGGGATACGCAGTATTTT.

The J gene is TRBJ2-1, the V gene TRBV2, with 11 nucleotides matching TRBD1. CDR1 is SNHLY and CDR2 is FYNNEI in the germline V gene. Trimming cost V 5 bases and J 2 bases; bases outside gene matches: 2. The CDR3 has 15 residues. The DNA of the CDR3 is TGTGCCAGCAGTCGGGACAGGGGGACCTACAATGAGCAGTTCTTC. Translating it yields CASSRDRGTYNEQFF.

CDR3 residues: CASSLGRTGANVLTF. The DNA for the CDR3 is TGTGCCAGCAGCTTAGGGAGGACTGGGGCCAACGTCCTGACTTTC. This chain connects TRBV13 to TRBJ2-6; no firm D call. Germline V CDR1 and CDR2: PRHDT, FYEKMQ (reference sequence). V dropped 0 bases and J dropped 2 bases, with 5 bases sitting between them. The CDR3 spans 15 residues.

The rearrangement links TRBV5-1 to TRBJ2-1; TRBD2 aligns across 9 bases. The germline V gene has CDR1 SGHRS and CDR2 YFSETQ. Unmatched junction bases numbered 1, after V lost 0 bases and J lost 3 bases. CDR3 size: 15 residues. CDR3 region: CASSLASGVYNEQFF. CDR3 nucleotides: TGCGCCAGCAGCTTGGCTAGCGGGGTCTACAATGAGCAGTTCTTC.

This clone was recorded once. This chain uses TRBV6-5 with TRBJ1-5; no definite D call. The CDR3 covers 13 residues. CDR1 is MNHEY and CDR2 is SVGAGI in the germline V gene. Trimming shortened V by 6 bases and J by 9 bases, and 15 bases separated the two germline ends. The CDR3 DNA sequence: TGTGCCAGCAGCCCTCGACCCCGGGCGCCCCAGCATTTT. It specifies CASSPRPRAPQHF.

This clone was counted a few times. The chain combines TRBV5-1 with TRBJ2-1; 9 bases are shared with TRBD2. The J segment lost 2 bases and the V segment lost 0 bases, leaving 15 bases of the junction unmatched. The CDR3 runs 20 residues. In germline, CDR1 is SGHRS, CDR2 YFSETQ. CDR3 nucleotide sequence: TGCGCCAGCAGCTTGGAGGCTAGCGGGGCAGTAGGGGACGCCTACAATGAGCAGTTCTTC. This translates into CASSLEASGAVGDAYNEQFF.

J is TRBJ2-2 and V is TRBV18; D remains ambiguous. The CDR3 contains 13 residues. Trimming cost V 3 bases and J 6 bases, with 8 bases left between them. Germline CDR1 and CDR2: KGHSH and LQKENI. This CDR3 is CASSPVESGELFF. The CDR3 bases are TGTGCCAGCTCACCGGTAGAGTCCGGGGAGCTGTTTTTT.

This clone showed up just a few times. The chain couples TRBV6-6 to TRBJ2-7; TRBD1 is a possible D gene (5 bases). This CDR3 has 12 amino acids. V lost 6 bases, J lost 2 bases, and 8 bases lay in between. Germline-derived CDR1 and CDR2 are MNHNY and SVGAGI (reference sequence). The CDR3 is CASRAGTYEQYF. CDR3 DNA: TGTGCCAGCAGGGCAGGGACCTACGAGCAGTACTTC.

V gene TRBV27 combines with J gene TRBJ1-1, with a tentative D call TRBD1 (6 bases). V was shortened by 4 bases and J by 10 bases, with 22 bases between the two germline ends. The length of the CDR3 is 15 residues. Germline-derived CDR1 and CDR2 are MNHEY and SMNVEV (reference sequence). The CDR3 DNA follows: TGTGCCAGCAGTTCGGTGCTAAACAGGGCTAGGGGAGCTTTCTTT. Its protein is CASSSVLNRARGAFF.

This clone was seen a handful of times. This chain joins TRBV7-6 and TRBJ2-7; 8 bases map to TRBD1. The CDR3 length is 14 residues. Germline V gene sequence: CDR1 SGHVS, CDR2 FNYEAQ. V lost 5 bases, J lost 1 base, and 4 bases stayed unmatched. CDR3 sequence reads: CASSPRTGSYEQYF. The DNA of the CDR3 is TGTGCCAGCAGCCCCCGGACAGGGTCCTACGAGCAGTACTTC.

The CDR3 region has the DNA TGTGCCAGCAGCTCCAGGTTGAGCACAGATACGCAGTATTTT. This sequence encodes CASSSRLSTDTQYF. The chain joins TRBV5-6 to TRBJ2-3; D is undetermined. The CDR3 consists of 14 residues. V shed 3 bases and J shed 0 bases, with 8 bases lying between them. Germline V gives CDR1 SGHDT, CDR2 YYEEEE.

The chain recombines TRBV19 with TRBJ1-2; D gene uncertain. Trimming cost V 6 bases and J 0 bases, with 14 bases left between them. CDR3 size: 15 residues. CDR1 and CDR2 from the germline V gene are LNHDA and SQIVND (reference sequence). CDR3 nucleotides: TGTGCCAGTAGCCTGTCGATGCCGCCTAACTATGGCTACACCTTC. Translated, it gives CASSLSMPPNYGYTF.